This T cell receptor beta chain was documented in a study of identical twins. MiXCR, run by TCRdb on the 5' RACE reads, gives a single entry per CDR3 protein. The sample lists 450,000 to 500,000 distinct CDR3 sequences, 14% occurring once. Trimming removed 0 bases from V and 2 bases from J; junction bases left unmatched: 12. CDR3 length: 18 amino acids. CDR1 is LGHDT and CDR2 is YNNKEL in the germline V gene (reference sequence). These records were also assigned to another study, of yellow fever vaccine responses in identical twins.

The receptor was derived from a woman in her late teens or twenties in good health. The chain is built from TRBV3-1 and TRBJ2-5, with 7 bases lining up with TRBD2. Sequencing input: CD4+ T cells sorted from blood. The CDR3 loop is CASSQDPHLAERQETQYF. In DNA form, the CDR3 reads TGTGCCAGCAGCCAAGACCCTCACCTAGCGGAGAGACAAGAGACCCAGTACTTC.